This T cell receptor beta chain was found in a study of blood T cell repertoires in COVID-19. Study-wide context: COVID-19 samples from acute and convalescent phases originated in the United States, Italy and Spain. The analysed material was cDNA or gDNA that came from T cells, B-cell-depleted T cells, or PBMCs.

Deletions cut 1 base from V and 4 bases from J, with 10 bases between. Germline CDR1 and CDR2: SNHLY and FYNNEI. The CDR3 loop spans 14 amino acids. As processed by the authors: Quantification of nucleated cells was approximated via reference gene primer amplification. Clones were read by immunoSEQ multiplex PCR, and TCRdb kept only the in-frame ones, dropping some. That table supplies the V and J calls and clone size; D and trimming were determined from the DNA. The table includes roughly 250,000 clones, 60% to 75% detected once. The TCR comes from an elderly woman with acute or convalescent COVID-19. The sequenced sample consisted of peripheral blood. The gene calls are TRBV2 and TRBJ1-1, with D perhaps matching TRBD1 (5 bases). In DNA form, the CDR3 reads TGTGCCAGCAGTGAAGGGGGCAGGAGCACTGAAGCTTTCTTT. It translates to CASSEGGRSTEAFF.